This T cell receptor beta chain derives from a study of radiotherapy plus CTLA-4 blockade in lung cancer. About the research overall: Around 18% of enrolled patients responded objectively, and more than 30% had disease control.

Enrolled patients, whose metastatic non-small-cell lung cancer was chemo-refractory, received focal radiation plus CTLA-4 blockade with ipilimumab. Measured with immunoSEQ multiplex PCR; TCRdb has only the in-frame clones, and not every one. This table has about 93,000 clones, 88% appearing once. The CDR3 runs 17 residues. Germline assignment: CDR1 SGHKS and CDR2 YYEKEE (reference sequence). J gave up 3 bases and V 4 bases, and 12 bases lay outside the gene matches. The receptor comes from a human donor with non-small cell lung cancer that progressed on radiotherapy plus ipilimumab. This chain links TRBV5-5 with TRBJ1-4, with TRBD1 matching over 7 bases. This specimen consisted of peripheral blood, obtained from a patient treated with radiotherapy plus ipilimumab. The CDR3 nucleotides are TGTGCCAGCAGCCCTGTCCCGGGACAGTTCTCTAATGAAAAACTGTTTTTT. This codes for CASSPVPGQFSNEKLFF.